These T cell receptor beta chains were read from a single sample in a study of T cells expressing NK-cell markers. TCRdb processed the 5' RACE reads again and assigns one entry to each CDR3 protein, with no DNA. The table for this sample gives 440,000 or so distinct CDR3 sequences. The material sequenced was blood T cells: a sorted CD56 or NKG2C T cell subset, CD4+ or CD8+ T cells, or bulk PBMC T cells (not recorded which). The receptor source for this set is a woman aged 18 to 75 in good health. The CDR3 runs from the conserved cysteine through the conserved F or W.

J gene,V gene,CDR3 protein
TRBJ1-2,TRBV29-1,CSVGGTDYGYTF
TRBJ2-3,TRBV11-3,CASSPRTVRTDTQYF
TRBJ2-4,TRBV7-8,CASSLGIAKNIQYF
TRBJ1-4,TRBV5-6,CASSDKGFFFDPNNEKLFF
TRBJ2-1,TRBV28,CASSYSTWTSGYNEQFF
TRBJ2-1,TRBV15,CATSIRGNEQFF
TRBJ2-2,TRBV20-1,CSAPLRGANTGELFF
TRBJ1-5,TRBV4-1,CASSQGFGQESNQPQHF
TRBJ1-1,TRBV2,CASSPFGEEAFF
TRBJ1-3,TRBV10-3,CAISGSRGLAGNTIYF
TRBJ2-3,TRBV7-2,CASSLAGLAGFTDTQYF
TRBJ2-3,TRBV20-1,CSAQPDITDTQYF
TRBJ2-1,TRBV7-9,CASSPGGGLTNEQFF
TRBJ2-3,TRBV2,CARRTSGTDTQYF